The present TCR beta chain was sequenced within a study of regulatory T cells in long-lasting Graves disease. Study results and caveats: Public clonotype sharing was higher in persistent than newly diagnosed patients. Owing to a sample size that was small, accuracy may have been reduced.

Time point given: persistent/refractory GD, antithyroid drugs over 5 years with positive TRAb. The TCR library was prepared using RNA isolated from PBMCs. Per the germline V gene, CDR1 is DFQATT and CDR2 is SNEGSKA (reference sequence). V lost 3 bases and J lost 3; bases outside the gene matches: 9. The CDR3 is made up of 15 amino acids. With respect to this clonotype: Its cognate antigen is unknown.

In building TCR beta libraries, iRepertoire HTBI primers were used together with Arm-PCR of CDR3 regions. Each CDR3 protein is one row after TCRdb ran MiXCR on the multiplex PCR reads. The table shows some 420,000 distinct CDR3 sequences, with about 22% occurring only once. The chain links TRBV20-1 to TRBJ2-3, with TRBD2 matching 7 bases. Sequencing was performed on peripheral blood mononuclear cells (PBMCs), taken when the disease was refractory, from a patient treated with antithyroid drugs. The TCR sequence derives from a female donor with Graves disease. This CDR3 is CSASLLAGVTDTQYF. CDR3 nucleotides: TGCAGTGCTAGTCTGCTTGCGGGGGTTACAGATACGCAGTATTTT.